The rows below give T cell receptor beta chains drawn from one sample of a study of tumor-infiltrating lymphocytes in glioblastoma multiforme. From the multiplex PCR reads, TCRdb called clonotypes with MiXCR, one entry per CDR3 protein. The sample has nearly 20,000 distinct CDR3 sequences, approximately 70% seen once. Input material: peripheral blood. The origin of the receptors is a male donor with glioblastoma. The CDR3 runs from the conserved cysteine through the conserved F or W. Fields, in order: clone size, V gene, J gene, CDR3 length, CDR3 protein. For some rows the clone size is stated as once, few or many, or as a class when expanded; others skip it.

>-|TRBV4-1|TRBJ1-2|14
CASSQVSPRWSYTF
>large|TRBV11-3|TRBJ2-3|15
CASSQGGAPTDTQYF
>-|TRBV29-1|TRBJ2-7|12
CSVDAGRSEHYF
>few|TRBV11-2|TRBJ1-1|14
CASSLVRWGTEAFF
>many|TRBV7-9|TRBJ1-5|13
CASSGGENQPQHF
>few|TRBV18|TRBJ2-1|14
CASSPPSRANEQFF
>-|TRBV29-1|TRBJ2-5|13
CSVAGHRGETKYF
>-|TRBV2|TRBJ2-7|12
CASSRLSYEQYF
>-|TRBV11-3|TRBJ2-2|16
CASSPSSGRRAGELFF
>-|TRBV20-1|TRBJ1-1|17
CSAREGSGRAANTEAFF
>-|TRBV19|TRBJ2-5|17
CASSYSRTSGSQETQYF
>many|TRBV6-1|TRBJ2-7|15
CAGFLDGGHSYEQYF
>-|TRBV11-2|TRBJ2-2|16
CASSVTSGTNTWELFF
>-|TRBV11-1|TRBJ1-1|15
CASSFPGTGGTGAYF
>-|TRBV29-1|-|14
CSVRGKESIETQFF
>-|TRBV5-1|TRBJ2-7|16
CASSLALTSGRAEQYF
>-|TRBV11-2|TRBJ2-1|13
CASSYRPHNEQFF
>-|TRBV20-1|TRBJ1-1|13
CGASEGAMAEAFF
>many|TRBV12-3/TRBV12-4|TRBJ2-1|16
CASSLYSGLYSYEQFF
>-|TRBV11-3|TRBJ2-2|14
CTSRSSRGTAELFF
>-|TRBV7-2|TRBJ2-7|13
CASSPTGAYEQYF
>-|TRBV6-1|TRBJ2-7|14
CASRITGGADEQYF
>-|TRBV24-1|TRBJ2-1|12
CATSSAYNEQFF
>-|TRBV20-1|TRBJ2-2|15
CSARDWGANTGELFF
>-|TRBV20-1|TRBJ1-1|15
CSASDPGRLNTEAFF
>-|TRBV20-1|TRBJ2-7|14
CSATGTGDFYEQYF
>-|TRBV5-1|TRBJ1-5|13
CAGSPSGNQPQHF
>-|TRBV11-2|TRBJ2-3|14
CAMKTSPAVDTQYF
>-|TRBV11-2|TRBJ2-1|14
CASSLSSRNDEQLF
>-|TRBV20-1|TRBJ2-7|15
CSTFGAGLAGEGQYF
>-|TRBV11-2|TRBJ1-6|12
CAISFTWSPLHF
>-|TRBV11-2|TRBJ2-3|15
CASSFRGRRIDTQYF
>-|TRBV29-1|TRBJ2-7|13
CSVGTRPSYELYF
>-|TRBV5-1|TRBJ2-7|15
CASSLESGNSYEQYF
>-|TRBV11-2|TRBJ2-1|15
CAISLRQGQHNEQFF
>-|TRBV6-5|TRBJ2-7|14
CPRSQGRGSYEQYF
>large|TRBV11-2|TRBJ2-1|15
CASRLDRVLNNEQFF
>-|TRBV20-1|TRBJ1-1|14
CSASGPAEATEALF
>-|TRBV10-2|TRBJ2-2|16
CASGPWTDTNIGELFF
>-|TRBV29-1|TRBJ2-5|12
CSVDEGSEAQYF
>many|TRBV4-1|TRBJ2-1|18
CASSQVTSGRASYNEQFF
>once|TRBV4-2|TRBJ1-1|15
CASSPNLGWKTEALF
>-|TRBV12-3/TRBV12-4|TRBJ2-2|15
CASSFRGVGTGELFF
>many|TRBV29-1|TRBJ1-3|14
CSANRDSSGNTIYF
>many|TRBV6-2/TRBV6-3|TRBJ1-1|15
CASSSPSAGNTEAFF
>-|TRBV29-1|TRBJ2-2|14
CSGGTEVNTWELFF
>-|TRBV12-3/TRBV12-4|TRBJ2-3|15
CASSLGGLATGTEYF
>-|TRBV20-1|TRBJ2-1|14
CSAKHYRHYNEQFF
>-|TRBV11-2|TRBJ1-1|13
CASSESGGTEAFF
>-|TRBV11-1|TRBJ2-5|14
CASSYDRREETQYF
>medium-sized|TRBV29-1|TRBJ2-7|13
CSVDDQGSYEQYF